This TCR beta chain was found in a study of cytomegalovirus exposure and HLA in healthy donors. Findings and limits, study-wide: Most CMV-associated TCR beta chains appeared HLA-restricted in a later analysis. Later genetic work tied a missense DCLRE1C variant to beta-chain V and J trimming. An assumption of roughly uniform sequencing depth across donors underlay the presence/absence analyses.

Despite likely unrecorded immune exposures, the donors were nominally healthy at the time of sampling. It was with 60 Vbeta and 13 Jbeta primers that the PCR ran. The table came from immunoSEQ multiplex PCR; TCRdb's copy has only in-frame clones and leaves some out. This table has more than 95,000 clones, approximately 80% appearing once. Germline CDR1 SQVTM, CDR2 ANQGSEA. V gave up 6 bases and J gave up 4 bases; unmatched junction bases: 11. The CDR3 spans 15 residues. Points on this clone: Its antigen is not known.

The rearrangement joins TRBV29-1 to TRBJ2-3; 9 bases are shared with TRBD2. Sequencing used PBMCs. The source is a woman in her thirties or forties in good health and CMV-seropositive. This chain's CDR3 is CSVDLAGRGADTQYF. CDR3 DNA sequence: TGCAGCGTCGATCTAGCGGGAAGGGGGGCAGATACGCAGTATTTT.